This TCR beta chain is from a study of blood T cell repertoires in COVID-19. Trimming stripped 4 bases from V and 3 bases from J, with 7 bases between. Germline V gives CDR1 MDHEN, CDR2 SYDVKM. CDR3 length: 13 amino acids. In this sample, this clone turned up once. Sequencing used immunoSEQ multiplex PCR; TCRdb keeps in-frame clones, though not all of them. The sample lists 40,000 or so clones; roughly 89% were seen once. The specimen sequenced was peripheral blood. V gene TRBV28 combines with J gene TRBJ2-1; unclear D gene. The receptor was derived from a man aged 45-65 years with active COVID-19. The CDR3 reads CASSSTNYNEQFF. The DNA of the CDR3 is TGTGCCAGCAGTTCAACTAACTACAATGAGCAGTTCTTC.